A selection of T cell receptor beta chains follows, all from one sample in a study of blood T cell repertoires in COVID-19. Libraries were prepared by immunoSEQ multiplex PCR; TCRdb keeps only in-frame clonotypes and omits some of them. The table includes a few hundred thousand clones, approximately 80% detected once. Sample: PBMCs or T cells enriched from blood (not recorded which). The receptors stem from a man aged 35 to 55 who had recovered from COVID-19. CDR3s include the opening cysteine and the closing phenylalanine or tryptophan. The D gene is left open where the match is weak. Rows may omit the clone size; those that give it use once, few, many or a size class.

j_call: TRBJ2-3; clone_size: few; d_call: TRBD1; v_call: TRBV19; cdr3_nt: TGTGCCAGTGGGGCCGGGACAGGGGGCGGGGATACGCAGTATTTT; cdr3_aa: CASGAGTGGGDTQYF
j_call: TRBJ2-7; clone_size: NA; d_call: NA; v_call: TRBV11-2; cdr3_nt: TGTGCCAGCAGCTCCAGAAGAAGCTCCTACGAGCAGTACTTC; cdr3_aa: CASSSRRSSYEQYF
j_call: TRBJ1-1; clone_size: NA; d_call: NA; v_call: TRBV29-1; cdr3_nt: TGCAGCGTTGGGGGGCAGGGGGCTTTCTTT; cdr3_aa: CSVGGQGAFF
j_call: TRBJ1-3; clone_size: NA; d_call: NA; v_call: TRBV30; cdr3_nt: TGTGCCTGGAGTGTACCTTTCTTGTCGGGGGGCCGTGGTGTCTACTCCTGGTGTGGAAACACCATATATTTT; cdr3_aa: CAWSVPFLSGGRGVYSWCGNTIYF
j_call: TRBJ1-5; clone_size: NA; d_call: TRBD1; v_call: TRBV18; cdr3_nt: TGTGCCAGCTCACCAAGGGACAGGGGGCGAAATCAGCCCCAGCATTTT; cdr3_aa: CASSPRDRGRNQPQHF
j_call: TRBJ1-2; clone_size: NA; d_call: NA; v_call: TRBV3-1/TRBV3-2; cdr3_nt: TGTGCCAGCAGCCAAGGGTCCGACAGCTTCTATGGCTACACCTTC; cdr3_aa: CASSQGSDSFYGYTF
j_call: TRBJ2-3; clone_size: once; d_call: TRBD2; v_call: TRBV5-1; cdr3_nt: TGCGCCAGCAGCTTGGTGGTAGCGGGGACCACAGATACGCAGTATTTT; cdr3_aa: CASSLVVAGTTDTQYF
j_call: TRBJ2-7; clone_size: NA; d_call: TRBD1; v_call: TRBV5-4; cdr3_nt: TGTGCCAGCAGCCCACTAGGGACAGGGGAGGGCGAGCAGTACTTC; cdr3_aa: CASSPLGTGEGEQYF
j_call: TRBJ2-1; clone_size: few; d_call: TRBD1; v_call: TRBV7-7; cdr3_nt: TGTGCCAGCAGCGCCGACCCGACAGGGGGGATCCTAAGGCTGTTCTTC; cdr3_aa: CASSADPTGGILRLFF
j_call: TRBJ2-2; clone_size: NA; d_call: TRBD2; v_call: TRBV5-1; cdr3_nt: TGCGCCAGCAGGAGGGGACTAGCGGGAGCCGGGGAGCTGTTTTTT; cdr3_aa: CASRRGLAGAGELFF
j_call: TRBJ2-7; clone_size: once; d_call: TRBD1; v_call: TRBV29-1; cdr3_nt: TGCAGCGTTTCCTACAGGGGGCGAGGTTCCTACGAGCAGTACTTC; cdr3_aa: CSVSYRGRGSYEQYF
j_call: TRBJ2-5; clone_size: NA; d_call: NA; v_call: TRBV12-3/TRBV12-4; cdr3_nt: TGTGCCAGCAGTACTCGGGACTCCCAGTACTTC; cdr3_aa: CASSTRDSQYF
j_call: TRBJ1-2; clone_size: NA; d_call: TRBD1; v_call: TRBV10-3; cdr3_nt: TGTGCCATCAGTGAGTCGTTGACAGGGTCCAGTGGCTACACCTTC; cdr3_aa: CAISESLTGSSGYTF
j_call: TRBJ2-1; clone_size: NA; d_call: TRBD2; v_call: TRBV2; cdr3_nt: TGTGCCAGCAGGAGGACACTAGCGGGTGCCTACAATGAGCAGTTCTTC; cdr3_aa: CASRRTLAGAYNEQFF
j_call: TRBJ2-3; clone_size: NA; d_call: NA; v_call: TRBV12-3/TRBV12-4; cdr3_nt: TGTGCCAGCAAATCGAGGGCAGATACGCAGTATTTT; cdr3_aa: CASKSRADTQYF
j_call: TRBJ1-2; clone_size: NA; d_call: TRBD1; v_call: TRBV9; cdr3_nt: TGTGCCAGCAGCGTGGGACAGGGGGCGGAGGGCTACACCTTC; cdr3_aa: CASSVGQGAEGYTF
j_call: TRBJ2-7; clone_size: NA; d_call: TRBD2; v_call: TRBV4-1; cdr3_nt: TGCGCCAGCAGCCAAGCCGCCCCGGCTAGCGGGAGTACCTACGAGCAGTACTTC; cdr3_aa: CASSQAAPASGSTYEQYF
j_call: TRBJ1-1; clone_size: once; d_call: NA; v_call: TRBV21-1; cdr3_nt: TGTGCCAGCAGCAAAGGAGGACAGTTCACTGAAGCTTTCTTT; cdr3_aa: CASSKGGQFTEAFF
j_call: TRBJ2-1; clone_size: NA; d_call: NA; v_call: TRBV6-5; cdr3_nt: TGTGCCAGCAATGGCAGGGGCTCGATGGATGAGCAGTTCTTC; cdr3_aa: CASNGRGSMDEQFF
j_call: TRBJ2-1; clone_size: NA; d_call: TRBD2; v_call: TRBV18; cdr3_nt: TGTGCCAGCTCACCGAACCTAGCGGGGTGGAATGAGCAGTTCTTC; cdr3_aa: CASSPNLAGWNEQFF
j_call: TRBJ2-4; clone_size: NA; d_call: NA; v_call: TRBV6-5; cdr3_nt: TGTGCCAGCAGCGCCGAGAACAGTAGAAACATTCAGTACTTC; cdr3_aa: CASSAENSRNIQYF
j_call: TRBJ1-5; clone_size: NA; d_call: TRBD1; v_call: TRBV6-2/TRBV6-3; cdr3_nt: TGTGCCAGCAGCCCCGGGACAGTATCTTGGCAGCCCCAGCATTTT; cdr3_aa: CASSPGTVSWQPQHF
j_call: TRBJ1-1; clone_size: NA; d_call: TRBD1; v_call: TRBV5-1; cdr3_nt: TGCGCCAGCAGCTTGTCGGGACAGGGGGCGAGAGGAACTGAAGCTTTCTTT; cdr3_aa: CASSLSGQGARGTEAFF
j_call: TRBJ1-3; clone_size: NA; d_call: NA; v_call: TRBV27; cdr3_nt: TGTGCCAGCGGCCCTGGGAGGGCTAAAGGAAACACCATATATTTT; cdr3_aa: CASGPGRAKGNTIYF
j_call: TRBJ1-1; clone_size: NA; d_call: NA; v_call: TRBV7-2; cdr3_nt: TGTGCCAGCAGCCCACTAAGGGGGACTGAAGCTTTCTTT; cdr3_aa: CASSPLRGTEAFF
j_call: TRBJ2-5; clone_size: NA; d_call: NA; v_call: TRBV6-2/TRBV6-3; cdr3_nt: TGTGCCAGCAGCTCCTCGAGGACCCAGTACTTC; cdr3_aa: CASSSSRTQYF
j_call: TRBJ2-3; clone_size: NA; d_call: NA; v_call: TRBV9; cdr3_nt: TGTGCCAGCAGCGCCGGACAAGGGGCAGATACGCAGTATTTT; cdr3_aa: CASSAGQGADTQYF
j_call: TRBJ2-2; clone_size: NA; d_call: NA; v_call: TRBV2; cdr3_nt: TGTGCCAGCAGCTTCGACAGGAACACCGGGGAGCTGTTTTTT; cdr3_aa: CASSFDRNTGELFF
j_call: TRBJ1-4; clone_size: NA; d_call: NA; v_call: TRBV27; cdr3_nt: TGTGCCAGCAGTTCCCATCCGCGGGGCCCTGCTGAAAAACTGTTTTTT; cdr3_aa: CASSSHPRGPAEKLFF
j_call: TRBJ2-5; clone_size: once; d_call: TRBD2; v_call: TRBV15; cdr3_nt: TGTGCCACCAGCAGGGGACTGGCGGGAGGTGGGGAGACCCAGTACTTC; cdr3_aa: CATSRGLAGGGETQYF
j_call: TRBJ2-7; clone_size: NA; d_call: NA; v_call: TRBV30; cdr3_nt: TGTGCCTGGAGTGCCGGACTAACTGGGACGTACTCCTACGAGCAGTACTTC; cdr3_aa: CAWSAGLTGTYSYEQYF
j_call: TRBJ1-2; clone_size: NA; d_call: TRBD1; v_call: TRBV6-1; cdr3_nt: TGTGCCACCGGGACAGGGGGCGTGGGCTACACCTTC; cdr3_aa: CATGTGGVGYTF
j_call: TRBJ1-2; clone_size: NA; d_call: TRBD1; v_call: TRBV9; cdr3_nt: TGTGCCAGCAGCGTAGATAGGACAGGGATCTATGGCTACACCTTC; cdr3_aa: CASSVDRTGIYGYTF
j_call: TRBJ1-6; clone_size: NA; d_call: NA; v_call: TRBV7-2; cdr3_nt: TGTGCCAGCAGCTTAGGCGGTTCGCGGAAGGACAAGCCGAGGTTT; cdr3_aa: CASSLGGSRKDKPRF
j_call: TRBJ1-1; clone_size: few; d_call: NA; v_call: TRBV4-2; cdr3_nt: TGTGCCAGCAGCCAAGAGGGAGGGAACACTGAAGCTTTCTTT; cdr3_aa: CASSQEGGNTEAFF
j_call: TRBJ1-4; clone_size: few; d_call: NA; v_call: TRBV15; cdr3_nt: TGTGCCACCAGCAGAGCGGCAGGGGATGAAAAACTGTTTTTT; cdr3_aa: CATSRAAGDEKLFF
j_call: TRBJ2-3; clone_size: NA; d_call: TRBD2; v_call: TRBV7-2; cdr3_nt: TGTGCCAGCACTCTAGCGGGGGGGTCCTCAGATACGCAGTATTTT; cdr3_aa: CASTLAGGSSDTQYF
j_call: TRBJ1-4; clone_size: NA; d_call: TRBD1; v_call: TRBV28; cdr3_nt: TGTGCCAGCAGTTCTCTCCCAGGACAGGGGTTTAATGAAAAACTGTTTTTT; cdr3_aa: CASSSLPGQGFNEKLFF
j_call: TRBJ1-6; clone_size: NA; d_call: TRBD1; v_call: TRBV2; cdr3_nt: TGTGCCAGCACTACGGACAGGGTGGCAAGTAATTCACCCCTCCACTTT; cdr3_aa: CASTTDRVASNSPLHF
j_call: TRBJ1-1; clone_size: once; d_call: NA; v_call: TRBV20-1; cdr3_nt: TGCAGTGCCACGGGAGTGGGTGAAGCTTTCTTT; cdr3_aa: CSATGVGEAFF
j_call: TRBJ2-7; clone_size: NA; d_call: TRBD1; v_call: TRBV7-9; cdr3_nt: TGTGCCAGCAGCATCCAAATCACAGGGGAGCAGCAGTACTTC; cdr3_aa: CASSIQITGEQQYF
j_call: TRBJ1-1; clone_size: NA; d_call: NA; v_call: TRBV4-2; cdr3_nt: TGTGCCAGCAGCCGGGCAGCGAACACTGAAGCTTTCTTT; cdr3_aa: CASSRAANTEAFF
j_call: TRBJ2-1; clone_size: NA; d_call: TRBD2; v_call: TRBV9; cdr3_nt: TGTGCCAGCAGCCCTCCCGCCGGGGGGGGACCAGGCTCCTACAATGAGCAGTTCTTC; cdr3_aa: CASSPPAGGGPGSYNEQFF